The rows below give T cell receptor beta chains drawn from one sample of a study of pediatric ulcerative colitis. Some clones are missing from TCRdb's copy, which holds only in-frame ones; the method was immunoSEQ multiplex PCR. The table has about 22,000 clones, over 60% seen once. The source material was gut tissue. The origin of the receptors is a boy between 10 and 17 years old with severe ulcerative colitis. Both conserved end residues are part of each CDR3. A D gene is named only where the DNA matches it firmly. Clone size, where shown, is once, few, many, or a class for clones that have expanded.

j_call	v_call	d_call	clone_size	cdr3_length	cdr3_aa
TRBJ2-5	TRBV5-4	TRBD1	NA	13	CASSGTGAETQYF
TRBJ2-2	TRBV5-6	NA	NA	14	CASSFGEYTGELFF
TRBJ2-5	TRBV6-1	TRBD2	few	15	CASSEGSGGAETQYF
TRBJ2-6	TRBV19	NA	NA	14	CASNAVSGANVLTF
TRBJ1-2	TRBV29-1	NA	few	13	CSVWIAKSYGYTF
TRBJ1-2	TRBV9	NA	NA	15	CASSVRGTEDYGYTF
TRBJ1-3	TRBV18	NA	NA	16	CASSLSLGRAGNTIYF
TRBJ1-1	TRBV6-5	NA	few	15	CASGGRPGKNTEAFF
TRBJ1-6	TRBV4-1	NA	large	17	CASSQEGGSSYNSPLHF
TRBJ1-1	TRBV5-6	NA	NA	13	CASSLNRDAEAFF
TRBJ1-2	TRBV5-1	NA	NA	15	CASSTGRTTNYGYTF
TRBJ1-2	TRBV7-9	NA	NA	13	CASSLSGYYGYTF
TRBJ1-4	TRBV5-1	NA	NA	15	CASSLQAATNEKLFF
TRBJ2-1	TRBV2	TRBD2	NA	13	CASSGSGGHEQFF
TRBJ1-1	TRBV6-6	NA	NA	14	CASSPPREGTEAFF
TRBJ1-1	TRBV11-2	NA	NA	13	CASSRTFNTEAFF
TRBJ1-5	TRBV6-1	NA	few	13	CASSGEGHQPQHF
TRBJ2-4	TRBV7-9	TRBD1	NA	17	CASSSGWQGAVKNIQYF
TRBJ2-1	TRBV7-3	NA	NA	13	CASSPMGGDEQFF
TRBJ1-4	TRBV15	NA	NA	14	CATSRGVLDEKLFF
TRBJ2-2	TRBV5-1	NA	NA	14	CASSLARGTGELFF
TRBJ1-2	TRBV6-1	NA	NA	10	CASSDYGYTF
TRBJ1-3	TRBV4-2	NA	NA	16	CASSQLDGGSGNTIYF
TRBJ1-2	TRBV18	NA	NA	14	CASSASQGHYGYTF
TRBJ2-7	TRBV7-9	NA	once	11	CASSLGLNKDF
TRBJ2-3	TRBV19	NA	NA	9	CASWSHKYF
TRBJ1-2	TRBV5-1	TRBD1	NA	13	CASSGPGQNGYTF